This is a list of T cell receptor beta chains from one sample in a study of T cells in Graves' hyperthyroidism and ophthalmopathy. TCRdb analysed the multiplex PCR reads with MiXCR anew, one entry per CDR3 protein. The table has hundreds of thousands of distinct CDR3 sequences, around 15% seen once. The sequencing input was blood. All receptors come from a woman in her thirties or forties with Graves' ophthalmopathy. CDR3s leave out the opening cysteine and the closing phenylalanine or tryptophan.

cdr3_aa: ASTPIGTGTRTYGYT
j_call: TRBJ1-2
v_call: TRBV28

cdr3_aa: ASSYGTGDTDTQY
j_call: TRBJ2-3
v_call: TRBV4-3

cdr3_aa: AWSEGQWLGNQPQH
j_call: TRBJ1-5
v_call: TRBV30

cdr3_aa: SVDWGTGSEQY
j_call: TRBJ2-7
v_call: TRBV29-1

cdr3_aa: SVTSSQETQY
j_call: TRBJ2-5
v_call: TRBV29-1

cdr3_aa: ASSSYTRTSGNTGELF
j_call: TRBJ2-2
v_call: TRBV6-2/TRBV6-3

cdr3_aa: SVADWLPNEQY
j_call: TRBJ2-7
v_call: TRBV29-1

cdr3_aa: ASSLRGDEAF
j_call: TRBJ1-1
v_call: TRBV11-2

cdr3_aa: AIMSHNQETQY
j_call: TRBJ2-5
v_call: TRBV10-3

cdr3_aa: ASSPPGGTQY
j_call: TRBJ2-5
v_call: TRBV19

cdr3_aa: ASSSRDSSEQY
j_call: TRBJ2-7
v_call: TRBV7-6

cdr3_aa: SARERGGYQPQH
j_call: TRBJ1-5
v_call: TRBV20-1

cdr3_aa: ASGSNTGAETQY
j_call: TRBJ2-5
v_call: TRBV12-5

cdr3_aa: ASMNWGSYEQY
j_call: TRBJ2-7
v_call: TRBV2

cdr3_aa: ASRGEAALQETQY
j_call: TRBJ2-5
v_call: TRBV5-1

cdr3_aa: SARDRLSSQETQY
j_call: TRBJ2-5
v_call: TRBV20-1

cdr3_aa: SATNRQGGTLGGETQY
j_call: TRBJ2-5
v_call: TRBV20-1

cdr3_aa: AITTVHQETQY
j_call: TRBJ2-5
v_call: TRBV6-7

cdr3_aa: SASRAGLWETQY
j_call: TRBJ2-5
v_call: TRBV20-1

cdr3_aa: ASSFPGRSTYEQY
j_call: TRBJ2-7
v_call: TRBV12-3/TRBV12-4

cdr3_aa: ASSSSGQNYQETQY
j_call: TRBJ2-5
v_call: TRBV13

cdr3_aa: ASSPQFLHRGYT
j_call: TRBJ1-2
v_call: TRBV7-2

cdr3_aa: SVVGQGMVGYT
j_call: TRBJ1-2
v_call: TRBV29-1

cdr3_aa: ASRPDSNQPQH
j_call: TRBJ1-5
v_call: TRBV6-1

cdr3_aa: APSAGDYEQY
j_call: TRBJ2-7
v_call: TRBV28

cdr3_aa: ASSLERSSGELF
j_call: TRBJ2-2
v_call: TRBV7-2

cdr3_aa: ALAATGELF
j_call: TRBJ2-2
v_call: TRBV6-1

cdr3_aa: ASSIGGIYEQY
j_call: TRBJ2-7
v_call: TRBV19

cdr3_aa: ASSEGLAGEGSGANVLT
j_call: TRBJ2-6
v_call: TRBV6-1

cdr3_aa: ASSQGLAGGYEQY
j_call: TRBJ2-7
v_call: TRBV4-3

cdr3_aa: ASSRGGQGNQPQH
j_call: TRBJ1-5
v_call: TRBV7-9